The rows below give T cell receptor beta chains drawn from one sample of a study of CD8 T cells in acute hepatitis C reinfection. Assay used: immunoSEQ multiplex PCR; TCRdb lists only in-frame clones, some missing. The table records about 38,000 clones, approximately 87% of them present only once. Input material: naive CD8+ T cells from PBMCs. Receptors were obtained from a man between 25 and 39 years old with chronic hepatitis C. CDR3s include the opening cysteine and the closing phenylalanine or tryptophan. D genes are given only for firm matches. Clone size is shown for a subset of rows, as once, few, many or a class of expanded clone.

clone_size	d_call	v_call	j_call	cdr3_nt	cdr3_aa
NA	TRBD1	TRBV18	TRBJ2-5	TGTGCCAGCTCACCCTGGACAGGGGGCGCGAAAGAGACCCAGTACTTC	CASSPWTGGAKETQYF
once	TRBD1	TRBV6-5	TRBJ2-7	TGTGCCAGCAGGTCGACAGGGGGCTTGAACTTC	CASRSTGGLNF
NA	TRBD2	TRBV27	TRBJ2-1	TGTGCCAGCAGTTTGGCTAGCGGGGTAAATGAGCAGTTCTTC	CASSLASGVNEQFF
NA	NA	TRBV10-2	TRBJ1-1	TGCGCCAGCAGTGATTACACTGAAGCTTTCTTT	CASSDYTEAFF
NA	TRBD2	TRBV7-9	TRBJ2-3	TGTGCCAGCAGCTTAGCAGCGGGAGTTTCAGATACGCAGTATTTT	CASSLAAGVSDTQYF
NA	NA	TRBV15	TRBJ2-1	TGTGCCACCAGCAGAGATCGGCAGGGGATATTGGATGAGCAGTTCTTC	CATSRDRQGILDEQFF
NA	TRBD2	TRBV19	TRBJ2-1	TGTGCCAGTAGCCGGGGGGAGACTGAGCAGTTCTTC	CASSRGETEQFF
NA	NA	TRBV30	TRBJ1-5	TGTGCCTGGAGGGGCCAGGACAATCAGCCCCAGCATTTT	CAWRGQDNQPQHF
once	TRBD1	TRBV7-9	TRBJ1-3	TGTGCCAGCAGCCCGGGACAGAGACAAGCTGGAAACACCATATATTTT	CASSPGQRQAGNTIYF
NA	NA	TRBV6-5	TRBJ2-7	TGTGCCAGCAGTTACCGTGGCAGACCTTACGAGCAGTACTTC	CASSYRGRPYEQYF
NA	NA	TRBV7-6	TRBJ2-7	TGTGCCAGCAGCTTAGAGTCGGTGGTTGTGGCGGGGTCCCCCTACGAGCAGTACTTC	CASSLESVVVAGSPYEQYF
NA	NA	TRBV7-2	TRBJ2-7	TGTGCCAGCAGCTTTGGTGTAGTCCCCCCCTCCTACGAGCAGTACTTC	CASSFGVVPPSYEQYF
NA	NA	TRBV5-4	TRBJ2-7	TGTGCCAGCAGCTTTGGGGGCCACGAGCAGTACTTC	CASSFGGHEQYF
NA	TRBD1	TRBV28	TRBJ1-5	TGTGCCAGCAGTCCGACAGGGTCAGGTCAGCCCCAGCATTTT	CASSPTGSGQPQHF
NA	TRBD2	TRBV9	TRBJ2-1	TGTGCCAGCAGCGCTGTAGCGGGGGGATACAATGAGCAGTTCTTC	CASSAVAGGYNEQFF
NA	NA	TRBV7-9	TRBJ2-2	TGTGCCAGCAGCGACAAAGGGACCGGGGAGCTGTTTTTT	CASSDKGTGELFF
NA	TRBD1	TRBV5-8	TRBJ2-1	TGTGCCAGCAGCTTGGTTACAGGGGGACGGGGCGAGCAGTTCTTC	CASSLVTGGRGEQFF
NA	TRBD2	TRBV4-3	TRBJ2-3	TGCGCCAGCAGCCAAGGACTAGCGGAACAATCAGATACGCAGTATTTT	CASSQGLAEQSDTQYF
once	TRBD2	TRBV15	TRBJ2-7	TGTGCCACCAGCAGAGAGGGTATTAGCGGGAGTCTTGGGGCCTACGAGCAGTACTTC	CATSREGISGSLGAYEQYF
NA	TRBD2	TRBV19	TRBJ2-1	TGTGCCAGTACTAGCGGGGGGGCCGGGGAGCAGTTCTTC	CASTSGGAGEQFF
NA	NA	TRBV7-9	TRBJ2-7	TGTGCCAGCAGCTTAGCCCTTGGACAGCGAAATGAGCAGTACTTC	CASSLALGQRNEQYF
NA	NA	TRBV5-1	TRBJ1-4	TGCGCCAGCAGCCCCGTCGGAGGGGCTAACGAAAAACTGTTTTTT	CASSPVGGANEKLFF
few	TRBD1	TRBV7-8	TRBJ1-6	TGTGCCAGCAGCCTCGGACAGGGAAGTTCACCCCTCCACTTT	CASSLGQGSSPLHF
NA	NA	TRBV29-1	TRBJ1-1	TGCAGCGTTGGCGGGCGGGAGATCCCTGAAGCTTTCTTT	CSVGGREIPEAFF
NA	NA	TRBV5-6	TRBJ2-2	TGTGGCTCGACAATACTCGTCACCGGGGAGCTGTTTTTT	CGSTILVTGELFF
NA	NA	TRBV30	TRBJ1-1	TGTGCCTGGAGTGTTTCTGACATTGAAGCTTTCTTT	CAWSVSDIEAFF
NA	NA	TRBV6-4	TRBJ1-1	TGTGCCAGCAGCGCCGGGGCCGAAGCTTTCTTT	CASSAGAEAFF
NA	NA	TRBV7-2	TRBJ1-5	TGTGCCAGCAGCTTAGAGGGGCGGAAGGCTGGCCAGCCCCAGCATTTT	CASSLEGRKAGQPQHF
NA	NA	TRBV6-5	TRBJ1-4	TGTGCCAGCAGGAGGGCCTCAACTAATGAAAAACTGTTTTTT	CASRRASTNEKLFF
few	NA	TRBV27	TRBJ2-2	TGTGCCAGCAGTTTCGCCGGGAACACCGGGGAGCTGTTTTTT	CASSFAGNTGELFF
NA	NA	TRBV2	TRBJ1-5	TGTGCCAGCAGTGAGACAGGATATAGCAATCAGCCCCAGCATTTT	CASSETGYSNQPQHF
once	NA	TRBV19	TRBJ2-1	TGTGCCAGTAGTCCCGGGGCCAATGAGCAGTTCTTC	CASSPGANEQFF
NA	TRBD2	TRBV10-2	TRBJ2-7	TGCGCCAGCAGTGAGGATAGCGGGATCTACTACGAGCAGTACTTC	CASSEDSGIYYEQYF
NA	NA	TRBV4-2	TRBJ1-2	TGTGCCAGCAGCCAAGAAAAAGAGGTTGGCTACACCTTC	CASSQEKEVGYTF
once	TRBD2	TRBV6-1	TRBJ2-1	TGTGCCCTCGGGGGGGAGGCCCCCCTCTACAATGAGCAGTTCTTC	CALGGEAPLYNEQFF
NA	NA	TRBV27	TRBJ2-2	TGTGCCAGCAGTTTGGGGGGGCCCGGGGAGCTGTTTTTT	CASSLGGPGELFF
NA	NA	TRBV6-5	TRBJ1-1	TGTGCCAGCAGTTACAATGGGAACACTGAAGCTTTCTTT	CASSYNGNTEAFF
NA	NA	TRBV4-3	TRBJ2-5	TGCGCCAGCAGCCAAGATGGTACCGGGACTGGACAAGAGACCCAGTACTTC	CASSQDGTGTGQETQYF
NA	TRBD2	TRBV15	TRBJ2-5	TGTGCCACCAGCAGTGCGGGACTAGCGGGATGGGAGACCCAGTACTTC	CATSSAGLAGWETQYF
NA	NA	TRBV14	TRBJ1-1	TGTGCCAGCAGCTTACAGGGGAACACTGAAGCTTTCTTT	CASSLQGNTEAFF
NA	NA	TRBV6-1	TRBJ1-4	TGTGCTACCTCGGCGGCTAATGAAAAACTGTTTTTT	CATSAANEKLFF
NA	NA	TRBV9	TRBJ2-2	TGTGCCAGCAAGGCGGACCAATGGGGGGAGCTGTTTTTT	CASKADQWGELFF
NA	NA	TRBV19	TRBJ1-2	TGTGCCAGTAGCCCCGCCGGGGCCGACTATGGCTACACCTTC	CASSPAGADYGYTF
NA	NA	TRBV9	TRBJ2-5	TGTGCCAGCAGCGTGCCCGGGGAAGAGACCCAGTACTTC	CASSVPGEETQYF
NA	TRBD1	TRBV19	TRBJ2-2	TGTGCCAGTACCCTACAGGGGGAAAACACCGGGGAGCTGTTTTTT	CASTLQGENTGELFF
NA	NA	TRBV30	TRBJ2-7	TGTGCCTGGAGGGGCGGTCCCTACGAGCAGTACTTC	CAWRGGPYEQYF
once	NA	TRBV7-8	TRBJ2-3	TGTGCCAGCAGCGACGGACCGCAGCCAGATACGCAGTATTTT	CASSDGPQPDTQYF
NA	NA	TRBV9	TRBJ2-1	TGTGCCAGCAGCCCCCGGGGCCAGCCCCCTGAGCAGTTCTTC	CASSPRGQPPEQFF
NA	TRBD1	TRBV30	TRBJ2-1	TGTGCCTGGAGTTTGGGACAGGGGGGTAATGAGCAGTTCTTC	CAWSLGQGGNEQFF
NA	NA	TRBV9	TRBJ2-7	TGTGCCAGCAGCGCGACAGGCGTGCCCTCCTACGAGCAGTACTTC	CASSATGVPSYEQYF
NA	NA	TRBV27	TRBJ2-1	TGTGCCAGCAGTTTTGTTTGGACGAGGGGGGGCCGGTATGAGCAGTTCTTC	CASSFVWTRGGRYEQFF
NA	NA	TRBV4-2	TRBJ1-6	TGTGCCAGCAGCCAAGGGCTGTATAATTCACCCCTCCACTTT	CASSQGLYNSPLHF
NA	TRBD1	TRBV7-9	TRBJ1-2	TGTGCCAGCAGCTTCGTTGGACAGGGGGCCTCCTTTGGCTACACCTTC	CASSFVGQGASFGYTF
NA	NA	TRBV6-5	TRBJ1-2	TGTGCCGGTCGACAGTTGCCCCTCTATGGCTACACCTTC	CAGRQLPLYGYTF
once	TRBD2	TRBV11-2	TRBJ2-3	TGTGCCAGCAGCTTCACGGGAGGTGCAGATACGCAGTATTTT	CASSFTGGADTQYF
NA	NA	TRBV5-8	TRBJ2-3	TGTGCCAGCAGCTTGCAGGGTGCCCCAGATACGCAGTATTTT	CASSLQGAPDTQYF
NA	TRBD1	TRBV9	TRBJ2-7	TGTGCCAGCAGCGTTCGGGACAGGACTTACGAGCAGTACTTC	CASSVRDRTYEQYF
NA	NA	TRBV11-2	TRBJ2-2	TGTGCCAGCAGCTTAGGGCCCAGGGGGGCCCCCGGGGAGCTGTTTTTT	CASSLGPRGAPGELFF
NA	TRBD1	TRBV6-1	TRBJ2-7	TGTGCCAGCAGTGAAGCCCTCCGGAACAGGGGGAACTACGAGCAGTACTTC	CASSEALRNRGNYEQYF